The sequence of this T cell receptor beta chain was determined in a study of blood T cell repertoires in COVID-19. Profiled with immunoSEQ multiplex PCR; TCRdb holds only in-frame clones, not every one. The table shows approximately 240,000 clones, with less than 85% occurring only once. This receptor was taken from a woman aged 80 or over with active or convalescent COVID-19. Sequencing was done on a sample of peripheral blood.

The CDR3 spells CAWSASSGSQHF. The CDR3 coding sequence is TGTGCCTGGAGTGCCTCGTCGGGGTCCCAGCATTTT. The gene calls are TRBV30 and TRBJ1-5, with unresolved D. V was pared by 1 base and J by 11 bases, with 12 bases between. The germline CDR1 and CDR2 sequences are GTSNPN and SVGIG (reference sequence). The CDR3 spans 12 residues.